This is a list of T cell receptor beta chains from one sample in a study of shared clonotypes between healthy human individuals. Profiled with immunoSEQ multiplex PCR; TCRdb holds only in-frame clones, not every one. Of 800,000 to 1,200,000 clones in the sample, approximately 80% were seen once. The specimen was memory CD4+ T cells from PBMCs. The receptors shown here come from a man aged 18 to 30 in good health. Some clones in this sample may be carry-over from other donors' samples. Both conserved end residues are part of each CDR3. Each record gives: CDR3 length, clone size, D gene, V gene, J gene, CDR3 protein, CDR3 DNA. The D gene is left open where the match is weak. The size entry is marked missing in some rows and otherwise reads once, few, many or a size class.

len: 15; abundance: NA; d_gene: NA; v_gene: TRBV7-9; j_gene: TRBJ1-6; CDR3aa: CASSLTGTGASPLHF; CDR3nt: TGTGCCAGCAGCTTAACAGGCACTGGGGCTTCACCCCTCCACTTT
len: 15; abundance: NA; d_gene: NA; v_gene: TRBV6-6; j_gene: TRBJ2-6; CDR3aa: CASSTEYSGANVLTF; CDR3nt: TGTGCCAGCAGCACTGAGTACTCTGGGGCCAACGTCCTGACTTTC
len: 15; abundance: NA; d_gene: TRBD1; v_gene: TRBV7-3; j_gene: TRBJ2-1; CDR3aa: CASSRTGAPDNEQFF; CDR3nt: TGTGCCAGCAGCCGTACAGGGGCCCCCGACAATGAGCAGTTCTTC
len: 15; abundance: NA; d_gene: TRBD2; v_gene: TRBV7-3; j_gene: TRBJ2-5; CDR3aa: CASSFSGTRGETQYF; CDR3nt: TGTGCCAGCAGCTTTAGTGGGACTAGGGGCGAGACCCAGTACTTC
len: 12; abundance: NA; d_gene: NA; v_gene: TRBV29-1; j_gene: TRBJ2-2; CDR3aa: CSGEQGYGELFF; CDR3nt: TGCAGCGGAGAGCAGGGCTACGGGGAGCTGTTTTTT
len: 11; abundance: few; d_gene: TRBD1; v_gene: TRBV7-9; j_gene: TRBJ1-2; CDR3aa: CASSQGAGYTF; CDR3nt: TGTGCCAGCAGCCAGGGGGCTGGCTACACCTTC
len: 17; abundance: NA; d_gene: TRBD1; v_gene: TRBV13; j_gene: TRBJ2-1; CDR3aa: CASSLGPGRGLDNEQFF; CDR3nt: TGTGCCAGCAGCTTAGGCCCCGGCAGGGGGCTCGACAATGAGCAGTTCTTC
len: 14; abundance: NA; d_gene: TRBD2; v_gene: TRBV5-1; j_gene: TRBJ2-1; CDR3aa: CASSLSPSGNEQFF; CDR3nt: TGCGCCAGCAGCTTGAGTCCTAGCGGCAATGAGCAGTTCTTC
len: 16; abundance: NA; d_gene: NA; v_gene: TRBV5-8; j_gene: TRBJ1-5; CDR3aa: CASSLAGTASNQPQHF; CDR3nt: TGTGCCAGCAGCTTGGCCGGAACCGCCAGCAATCAGCCCCAGCATTTT
len: 13; abundance: NA; d_gene: NA; v_gene: TRBV5-4; j_gene: TRBJ2-7; CDR3aa: CASSYTGTWEQYF; CDR3nt: TGTGCCAGCAGCTATACAGGGACCTGGGAGCAGTACTTC
len: 12; abundance: NA; d_gene: NA; v_gene: TRBV28; j_gene: TRBJ2-2; CDR3aa: CASSRLPGELFF; CDR3nt: TGTGCCAGCAGCCGTCTACCTGGGGAGCTGTTTTTT
len: 14; abundance: NA; d_gene: NA; v_gene: TRBV7-9; j_gene: TRBJ2-2; CDR3aa: CASSLRGDTGELFF; CDR3nt: TGTGCCAGCAGCTTAAGGGGGGACACCGGGGAGCTGTTTTTT
len: 17; abundance: many; d_gene: NA; v_gene: TRBV12-2; j_gene: TRBJ1-5; CDR3aa: CASRRRVDRDNGQPQHF; CDR3nt: TGTGCAAGTCGTCGCCGAGTCGACAGGGACAATGGTCAGCCCCAGCATTTT
len: 15; abundance: NA; d_gene: TRBD2; v_gene: TRBV7-2; j_gene: TRBJ2-3; CDR3aa: CASSPTSGSADTQYF; CDR3nt: TGTGCCAGCAGCCCCACTAGCGGGAGTGCAGATACGCAGTATTTT
len: 15; abundance: NA; d_gene: TRBD2; v_gene: TRBV7-3; j_gene: TRBJ2-2; CDR3aa: CASSRIAGDTGELFF; CDR3nt: TGTGCCAGCAGCCGGATAGCGGGAGACACCGGGGAGCTGTTTTTT
len: 16; abundance: NA; d_gene: TRBD1; v_gene: TRBV28; j_gene: TRBJ2-7; CDR3aa: CASSLWKGASTYEQYF; CDR3nt: TGTGCCAGCAGTTTGTGGAAGGGGGCGTCAACCTACGAGCAGTACTTC
len: 13; abundance: NA; d_gene: NA; v_gene: TRBV11-3; j_gene: TRBJ1-1; CDR3aa: CASSADRRTEAFF; CDR3nt: TGTGCCAGCAGCGCCGATCGGCGGACTGAAGCTTTCTTT
len: 13; abundance: few; d_gene: NA; v_gene: TRBV5-1; j_gene: TRBJ1-1; CDR3aa: CASSEAPNTEAFF; CDR3nt: TGCGCCAGCAGTGAAGCGCCGAACACTGAAGCTTTCTTT
len: 12; abundance: NA; d_gene: NA; v_gene: TRBV5-1; j_gene: TRBJ1-1; CDR3aa: CASSSGGTEAFF; CDR3nt: TGCGCCAGCAGCTCCGGAGGCACTGAAGCTTTCTTT
len: 14; abundance: NA; d_gene: NA; v_gene: TRBV7-9; j_gene: TRBJ2-5; CDR3aa: CASSSGRMSETQYF; CDR3nt: TGTGCCAGCAGCTCCGGACGTATGTCGGAGACCCAGTACTTC
len: 12; abundance: few; d_gene: NA; v_gene: TRBV28; j_gene: TRBJ1-2; CDR3aa: CASSLARYGYTF; CDR3nt: TGTGCCAGCAGTTTAGCGCGGTATGGCTACACCTTC
len: 13; abundance: NA; d_gene: NA; v_gene: TRBV30; j_gene: TRBJ2-3; CDR3aa: CAWSSTRTDTQYF; CDR3nt: TGTGCCTGGAGTTCGACTAGGACAGATACGCAGTATTTT
len: 16; abundance: NA; d_gene: TRBD2; v_gene: TRBV7-2; j_gene: TRBJ2-1; CDR3aa: CASSSTLGLAINEQFF; CDR3nt: TGTGCCAGCAGCTCTACCCTGGGACTAGCGATCAATGAGCAGTTCTTC
len: 14; abundance: NA; d_gene: NA; v_gene: TRBV7-3; j_gene: TRBJ1-1; CDR3aa: CASSLGQSNTEAFF; CDR3nt: TGTGCCAGCAGCCTCGGACAGTCGAACACTGAAGCTTTCTTT
len: 14; abundance: NA; d_gene: TRBD1; v_gene: TRBV10-2; j_gene: TRBJ1-6; CDR3aa: CASSGQGLSSPLHF; CDR3nt: TGCGCCAGCAGTGGACAGGGGCTAAGTTCACCCCTCCACTTT
len: 15; abundance: NA; d_gene: NA; v_gene: TRBV19; j_gene: TRBJ1-5; CDR3aa: CASNHFLSGDQPQHF; CDR3nt: TGTGCCAGTAACCATTTCCTGTCCGGGGATCAGCCCCAGCATTTT
len: 15; abundance: NA; d_gene: TRBD2; v_gene: TRBV5-4; j_gene: TRBJ2-5; CDR3aa: CASSLASGLQETQYF; CDR3nt: TGTGCCAGCAGCTTGGCTAGCGGGCTCCAAGAGACCCAGTACTTC
len: 14; abundance: NA; d_gene: NA; v_gene: TRBV6-6; j_gene: TRBJ1-1; CDR3aa: CASSYPGEGTEAFF; CDR3nt: TGTGCCAGCAGTTACCCAGGGGAAGGCACTGAAGCTTTCTTT
len: 12; abundance: NA; d_gene: NA; v_gene: TRBV5-4; j_gene: TRBJ2-7; CDR3aa: CASSFDYGEQYF; CDR3nt: TGTGCCAGCAGCTTCGACTATGGAGAGCAGTACTTC
len: 13; abundance: once; d_gene: TRBD1; v_gene: TRBV9; j_gene: TRBJ1-1; CDR3aa: CASSGQGHTEAFF; CDR3nt: TGTGCCAGCAGCGGACAGGGTCACACTGAAGCTTTCTTT
len: 15; abundance: NA; d_gene: TRBD1; v_gene: TRBV6-5; j_gene: TRBJ2-1; CDR3aa: CASKTGGTRYNEQFF; CDR3nt: TGTGCCAGCAAGACAGGGGGTACGAGATACAATGAGCAGTTCTTC
len: 15; abundance: NA; d_gene: TRBD1; v_gene: TRBV5-4; j_gene: TRBJ2-7; CDR3aa: CASSFRQGYSYEQYF; CDR3nt: TGTGCCAGCAGCTTTAGACAGGGCTACTCCTACGAGCAGTACTTC
len: 12; abundance: NA; d_gene: NA; v_gene: TRBV2; j_gene: TRBJ2-3; CDR3aa: CASRDQADTQYF; CDR3nt: TGTGCCAGCAGAGATCAGGCAGATACGCAGTATTTT
len: 14; abundance: NA; d_gene: NA; v_gene: TRBV6-5; j_gene: TRBJ1-1; CDR3aa: CASSETGLNTEAFF; CDR3nt: TGTGCCAGCAGTGAGACAGGACTGAACACTGAAGCTTTCTTT
len: 15; abundance: few; d_gene: NA; v_gene: TRBV6-5; j_gene: TRBJ2-1; CDR3aa: CASSYGGPAYNEQFF; CDR3nt: TGTGCCAGCAGTTACGGGGGCCCCGCCTACAATGAGCAGTTCTTC
len: 12; abundance: NA; d_gene: NA; v_gene: TRBV5-1; j_gene: TRBJ2-1; CDR3aa: CASSGSKNEQFF; CDR3nt: TGCGCCAGCAGCGGGAGTAAAAATGAGCAGTTCTTC
len: 18; abundance: NA; d_gene: TRBD2; v_gene: TRBV5-3; j_gene: TRBJ2-7; CDR3aa: CARSVTPRASGRACEQYF; CDR3nt: TGTGCCAGAAGCGTAACCCCCCGGGCTAGCGGGAGGGCCTGCGAGCAGTACTTC
len: 17; abundance: NA; d_gene: TRBD1; v_gene: TRBV11-1; j_gene: TRBJ2-7; CDR3aa: CASSDLGVRDRPGEQYF; CDR3nt: TGTGCCAGCAGCGACTTAGGGGTCAGGGACAGGCCAGGGGAGCAGTACTTC